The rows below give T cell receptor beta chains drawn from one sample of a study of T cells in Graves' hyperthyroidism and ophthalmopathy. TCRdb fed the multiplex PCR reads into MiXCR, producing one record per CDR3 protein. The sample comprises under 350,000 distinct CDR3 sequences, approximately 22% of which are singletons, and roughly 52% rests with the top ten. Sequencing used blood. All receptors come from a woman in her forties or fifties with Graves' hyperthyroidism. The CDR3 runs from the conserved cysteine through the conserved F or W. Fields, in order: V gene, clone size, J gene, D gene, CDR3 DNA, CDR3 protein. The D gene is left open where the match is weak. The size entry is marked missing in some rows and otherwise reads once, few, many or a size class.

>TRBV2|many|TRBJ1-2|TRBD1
TGTGCCAGCAGTGGGACAGGGAAAACCGGCTACACCTTC
CASSGTGKTGYTF
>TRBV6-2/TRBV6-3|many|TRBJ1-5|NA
TGTGCCAGCAGTTACCGGCAGCCCAATCAGCCCCAGCATTTT
CASSYRQPNQPQHF
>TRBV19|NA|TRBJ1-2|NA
TGTGCCAGTAAAAGGGCTAACTATGGCTACACCTTC
CASKRANYGYTF
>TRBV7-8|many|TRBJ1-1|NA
TGTGCCAGCAGCTTTCGACAGAGTCTGAACACTGAAGCTTTCTTT
CASSFRQSLNTEAFF
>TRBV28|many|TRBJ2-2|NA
TGTGCCAGCAGTTCCTCCAGGGGTCTGACCACCGGGGAGCTGTTTTTT
CASSSSRGLTTGELFF
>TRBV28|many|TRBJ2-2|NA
TGTGCCAGCAGTCCTACCGGGACCTACACCGGGGAGCTGTTTTTT
CASSPTGTYTGELFF
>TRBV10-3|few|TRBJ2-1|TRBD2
TGTGCCATCATTCCGGGACTAGCGGGAGTACCCCTCGATGAGCAGTTCTTC
CAIIPGLAGVPLDEQFF
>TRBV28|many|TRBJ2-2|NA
TGTGCCAGCAGTCTTCACAACACCGGGGAGCTGTTTTTT
CASSLHNTGELFF
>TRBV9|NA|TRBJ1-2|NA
TGTGCCAGCAGCGTAGCCTCGACAGGAGAGGGTGGCTACACCTTC
CASSVASTGEGGYTF
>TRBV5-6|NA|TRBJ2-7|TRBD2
TGTGCCAGCAGCGGACGGGGACGACGTTCTAGCGGGATCTACGAGCAGTACTTC
CASSGRGRRSSGIYEQYF
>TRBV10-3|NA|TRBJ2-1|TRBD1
TGTGCCATCAAAAACGCAGGGGGCTCCTACAATGAGCAGTTCTTC
CAIKNAGGSYNEQFF
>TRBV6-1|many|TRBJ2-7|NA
TGTGCCAGCAGTTATGCTGTGTCGGGCTACGAGCAGTACTTC
CASSYAVSGYEQYF
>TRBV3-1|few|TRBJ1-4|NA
TGTGCCAGCAGCCAAGATCCGGCAGGGACTAATGAAAGACTGTTTTTT
CASSQDPAGTNERLFF
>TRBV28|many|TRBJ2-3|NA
TGTGCCAGCAGTCCATCAGAAGATACGCAGTATTTT
CASSPSEDTQYF
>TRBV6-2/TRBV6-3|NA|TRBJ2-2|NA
TGTGCCAGCAGTTACAACGGGGGAAGACTGTTTTTT
CASSYNGGRLFF
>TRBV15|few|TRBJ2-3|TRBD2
TGTGCCACCAGCACGAGCGGGAGAGCGGAAGATACGCAGTATTTT
CATSTSGRAEDTQYF
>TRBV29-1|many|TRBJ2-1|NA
TGCAGCGTTGCTCCGATCACGGGGAATGAGCAGTTCTTC
CSVAPITGNEQFF
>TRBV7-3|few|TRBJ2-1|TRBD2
TGTGCCAGCAGCCGGGGGACTAGTAGTGAGCAGTTCTTC
CASSRGTSSEQFF
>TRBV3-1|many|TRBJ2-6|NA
TGTGCCAGCAGCCAAGTGATTGGCCCCTCTGGGGCCAACGTCCTGACTTTC
CASSQVIGPSGANVLTF
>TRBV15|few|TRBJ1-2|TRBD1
TGTGCCACCAGCATAGGGACAGGGAAGAACTATGGCTACACCTTC
CATSIGTGKNYGYTF
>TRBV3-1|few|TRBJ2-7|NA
TGTGCCAGCAGCCAAGATGGGAGGATCTCCTACGAGCAGTACTTC
CASSQDGRISYEQYF
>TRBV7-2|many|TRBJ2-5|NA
TGTGCCAGCAGCTTAGAGGTCGGAGGGGAGACCCAGTACTTC
CASSLEVGGETQYF
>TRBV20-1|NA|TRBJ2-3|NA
TGCAGTGCTAGTATTACAGTGGCAGATACGCAGTATTTT
CSASITVADTQYF
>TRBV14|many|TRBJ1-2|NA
TGTGCCAGCAGCCAAGTAGCGGGTATCGGTGGCTACACCTTC
CASSQVAGIGGYTF
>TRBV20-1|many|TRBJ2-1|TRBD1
TGCAGTGCTAGTAAGGGACAGGCCTCCTACAATGAGCAGTTCTTC
CSASKGQASYNEQFF
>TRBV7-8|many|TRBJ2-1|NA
TGTGCCAGCAGCCCGAGACCCTTGCATGAGCAGTTCTTC
CASSPRPLHEQFF
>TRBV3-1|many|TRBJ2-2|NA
TGTGCCAGCAGTCGGACGGCGAACACCGGGGAGCTGTTTTTT
CASSRTANTGELFF